Listed below are T cell receptor beta chains from one sample, sequenced in a study of cytomegalovirus exposure and HLA in healthy donors. The protocol was immunoSEQ multiplex PCR, while the TCRdb copy is restricted to in-frame clones and leaves out a portion. The data hold about 90,000 clones, with less than 80% observed a single time. Sequences were obtained from PBMCs. The receptors derive from a woman aged 50 to 60 in good health and CMV-seropositive. The CDR3 runs from the conserved cysteine through the conserved F or W. The D gene is left open where the match is weak. Rows may omit the clone size; those that give it use once, few, many or a size class.

j_call | clone_size | d_call | v_call | cdr3_nt | cdr3_aa
TRBJ2-7 | . | . | TRBV7-9 | TGTGCCAGCAGCTTGACCAGGGGTAGCGAGCAGTACTTC | CASSLTRGSEQYF
TRBJ1-2 | . | . | TRBV14 | TGTGCCAGCAGCCCGGGACATCTAACCTATGGCTACACCTTC | CASSPGHLTYGYTF
TRBJ1-6 | . | TRBD1 | TRBV5-1 | TGCGCCAGCAGCCGAGGGACAGCTCAGAATTCACCCCTCCACTTT | CASSRGTAQNSPLHF
TRBJ1-3 | many | . | TRBV6-1 | TGTGCCAGCAGTGAAGGGGGCAGCGGAAACACCATATATTTT | CASSEGGSGNTIYF
TRBJ1-4 | few | TRBD1 | TRBV28 | TGTGCCAGCAGTTCCTCGACAGGGGTCGGGGGGGAAAAACTGTTTTTT | CASSSSTGVGGEKLFF
TRBJ1-3 | . | TRBD1 | TRBV6-1 | TGTGCCAGCAACCTTGACAGGGACGGAAACACCATATATTTT | CASNLDRDGNTIYF
TRBJ1-6 | . | TRBD1 | TRBV5-3 | TGTGCCAGAAAGCCTCCCGGGACAGGGCGTAATTCACCCCTCCACTTT | CARKPPGTGRNSPLHF
TRBJ1-2 | . | . | TRBV25-1 | TGTGCCAGCAGTGATGTTGCGGGGACTGGGTATGGCTACACCTTC | CASSDVAGTGYGYTF
TRBJ1-2 | . | . | TRBV19 | TGTGCCAGTAGTATCACCAGGATCTATGGCTACACCTTC | CASSITRIYGYTF
TRBJ2-1 | . | TRBD1 | TRBV28 | TGTGCCAGCAATCCCCCCTTATCGGGACAGAGTTACAATGAGCAGTTCTTC | CASNPPLSGQSYNEQFF
TRBJ2-6 | . | . | TRBV7-3 | TGTGCCAGCAGCCCCCGGGTTTCAAGCTCTGGGGCCAACGTCCTGACTTTC | CASSPRVSSSGANVLTF
TRBJ1-4 | . | TRBD1 | TRBV28 | TGTGCCAGCAGTTCCGGGACAGGGAGTGAAAAACTGTTTTTT | CASSSGTGSEKLFF
TRBJ2-5 | few | TRBD2 | TRBV6-1 | TGTGCCAGCAGGCTCAACCAGGGAGGGGAGACCCAGTACTTC | CASRLNQGGETQYF
TRBJ2-3 | . | . | TRBV18 | TGTGCCAGCTCGCCCACTAGGGGGGATACGCAGTATTTT | CASSPTRGDTQYF
TRBJ1-1 | . | TRBD1 | TRBV30 | TGTGCCTGGAGTGTACAGGGGATAGAAGCTTTCTTT | CAWSVQGIEAFF
TRBJ2-7 | once | TRBD2 | TRBV14 | TGTGCCAGCAGCCAGCTACTTAGCGGGGGGAACTACGAGCAGTACTTC | CASSQLLSGGNYEQYF
TRBJ2-3 | . | . | TRBV5-6 | TGTGCCAGCAGCTTCGGACAGCGATCTAGCACAGATACGCAGTATTTT | CASSFGQRSSTDTQYF
TRBJ2-3 | . | . | TRBV28 | TGTGCCAGCAGTACTACGGGGGATACGCAGTATTTT | CASSTTGDTQYF
TRBJ2-5 | . | TRBD2 | TRBV7-6 | TGTGCCAGCAGCTCGAGCGGGGGGGATCTAGAGACCCAGTACTTC | CASSSSGGDLETQYF
TRBJ2-1 | . | TRBD2 | TRBV9 | TGTGCCAGCAGCGTAGAGGCTAGCGGGGGCCTCTACAATGAGCAGTTCTTC | CASSVEASGGLYNEQFF
TRBJ1-1 | . | . | TRBV6-6 | TGTGCCAGCAGTTATGGGCCGAACACTGAAGCTTTCTTT | CASSYGPNTEAFF
TRBJ1-1 | . | . | TRBV4-3 | TGCGCCAGCAGCCAATTGAGGGATCAGGTGAACACTGAAGCTTTCTTT | CASSQLRDQVNTEAFF
TRBJ1-3 | . | TRBD1 | TRBV6-6 | TGTGCCAGCAGTCCTACAGGGGTAATTGGAAACACCATATATTTT | CASSPTGVIGNTIYF
TRBJ2-3 | . | . | TRBV19 | TGTGCCAGTAGTTCTCCCCTGACAGGTTTTACAGATACGCAGTATTTT | CASSSPLTGFTDTQYF
TRBJ1-6 | . | . | TRBV6-1 | TGTGCCAGCAGTGAAGGGGCGAGCTCCTATAATTCACCCCTCCACTTT | CASSEGASSYNSPLHF